This record looks at one TCR beta chain sequence and its context. Antigen specificity is unknown. The sample originates from a study of cytomegalovirus exposure and HLA in healthy donors. Findings of the study overall: Within a later analysis, the majority of CMV-associated TCR beta chains appeared HLA-restricted. It was likely that a cluster of highly shared sequence variants was a sequencing artifact. A later analysis, which compared TCR beta chains of equal frequency, found the HLA-associated ones more clonally expanded.

CMV serostatus data were not documented for this donor. 13 Jbeta primers and 60 Vbeta primers were used for the PCR. Data came from immunoSEQ multiplex PCR; TCRdb stores just in-frame clones and leaves some out. The data contain 60,000 to 85,000 clones, just under 75% of them singletons. Trimming left V 1 base short and J 1 base short, with 10 bases between. The CDR3 totals 15 residues. CDR1 is SGHNT and CDR2 is YENEEA in the germline V gene. The sequence was obtained from a human donor in good health. Sequencing input: PBMCs. The chain combines TRBV11-3 with TRBJ1-1; D call uncertain. This CDR3 reads CASSLGGGGNTEAFF. The CDR3 region has the DNA TGTGCCAGCAGCTTAGGAGGAGGCGGGAACACTGAAGCTTTCTTT.